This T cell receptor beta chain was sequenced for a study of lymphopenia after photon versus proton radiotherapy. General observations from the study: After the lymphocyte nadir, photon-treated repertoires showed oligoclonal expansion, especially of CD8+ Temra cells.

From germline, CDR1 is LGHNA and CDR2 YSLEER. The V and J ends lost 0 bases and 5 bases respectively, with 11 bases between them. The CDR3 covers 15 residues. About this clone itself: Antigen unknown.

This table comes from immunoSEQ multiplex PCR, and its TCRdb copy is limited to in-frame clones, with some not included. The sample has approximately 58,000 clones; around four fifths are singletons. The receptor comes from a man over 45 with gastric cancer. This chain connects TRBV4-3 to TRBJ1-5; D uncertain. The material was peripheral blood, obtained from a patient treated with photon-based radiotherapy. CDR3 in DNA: TGCGCCAGCAGCCAAGATCTGGCGGGATATCAGCCCCAGCATTTT. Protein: CASSQDLAGYQPQHF.